This record covers a single T cell receptor beta chain. Its antigen is unidentified. The data were produced by immunoSEQ multiplex PCR, yet TCRdb's version contains in-frame clones alone and is incomplete. Here the sample spans tens of thousands of clones, around 90% being singletons. This CDR3 is built from 15 residues. The germline CDR1 and CDR2 sequences are KGHSH and LQKENI. Trimming cost V 5 bases and J 5 bases, with 17 bases left between them. These data are taken from a study of T cell responses to AZD1222 COVID-19 vaccine. Findings and caveats of the study: Reports indicate that nearly half of spike-specific TCRs are directed at unmutated variant regions. Sampling captured repertoires only after the peak T cell response.

The rearrangement links TRBV18 to TRBJ2-3; tentatively, D is TRBD2 (6 bases). The source is an adult in good health. Sequencing used peripheral blood, obtained on day 0 of MenACWY control vaccination. CDR3 DNA sequence: TGTGCCAGCTCAGAGGTGGGACTGAGAGGAGATACGCAGTATTTT. It is translated as CASSEVGLRGDTQYF.